This T cell receptor (beta chain) stems from a study of PD-L1 blockade in urothelial cancer. In the study overall: The analyses of blood took place 3 weeks (second dose) and 6 weeks after treatment start. T cells were recovered from blood samples at a median of 141,255.

TCRdb keeps only in-frame clones here, not all; method: immunoSEQ multiplex PCR. The sample gives about 81,000 clones, roughly 90% of which show up once; 0.85% to 1% is in the top ten. This clone appeared once. V gave up 3 bases and J gave up 12 bases, with 15 bases separating them. This CDR3 is 13 amino acids long. CDR1 and CDR2 from the germline V gene are MNHNS and SASEGT. The sample's time point: pretreatment peripheral blood. The chain links TRBV6-1 to TRBJ2-1, with D unclear. The origin of this receptor is a woman older than 75 with urothelial cancer. The sequencing used PBMCs, collected around atezolizumab (anti-PD-L1) treatment. CDR3 nucleotides: TGTGCCAGCAGTGACGGTCTACGAGATGGGCAGTTCTTC. This codes for CASSDGLRDGQFF.